A single T cell receptor (beta chain) is shown here with its context. V was trimmed by 6 bases and J by 8 bases, leaving 16 bases between them. Germline V gives CDR1 MNHEY, CDR2 SMNVEV (reference sequence). The CDR3 runs 14 residues. This entry comes from a study of blood T cell repertoires in COVID-19. Looking at the study overall: Material from acute and convalescent COVID-19 was sourced from the United States, Italy and Spain. PBMCs, B-cell-depleted T cells, or T cells were the source of the cDNA or gDNA that made up the material.

Per the authors' pipeline: Estimation of nucleated cell counts relied on the amplification of reference gene primers. Libraries were prepared by immunoSEQ multiplex PCR; TCRdb keeps only in-frame clonotypes and omits some of them. V and J calls and clone size follow that table, whereas D and trimming were derived from the DNA. The sample shows over 130,000 clones, 88% of them seen only once. The chain employs TRBV27 and TRBJ1-4, with a tentative D call TRBD1 (5 bases). This TCR was recovered from a human donor in a cohort sampled during active COVID-19. Sequencing was carried out using peripheral blood. The CDR3 region has the DNA TGTGCCAGCAGACTGCGTGGGGCAGGCGAAAAACTGTTTTTT. Protein sequence: CASRLRGAGEKLFF.